This T cell receptor beta chain was sequenced for a study of blood T cells in healthy people across ages. Sample-barcoded 5' priming and a J-beta primer mix drove a second PCR of about 7 to 11 cycles. TCRdb fed the 5' RACE reads into MiXCR, producing one record per CDR3 protein. This sample has about 1,500,000 distinct CDR3 sequences, with about 28% found just once. Study-wide results and limits: Diversity was estimated from one million T cells, and these estimates were considered underestimates. Across the age range, TCR beta diversity per million T cells fell in a roughly linear way. A strong correlation between TCR beta diversity and naive T cell percentage was seen.

The V segment lost 0 bases and the J segment 3 bases; nucleotides outside the gene matches: 8. Germline values: CDR1 SGDLS, CDR2 YYNGEE. CDR3 length: 16 residues. This clonotype appeared many times. What it binds is not known. The rearrangement joins TRBV9 to TRBJ2-5; 7 bases line up with TRBD1. Input material: blood. The source is a woman in her 30s in good health. The CDR3 DNA follows: TGTGCCAGCAGCGTAGGAGGGGGCGATCTGAAAGAGACCCAGTACTTC. This translates into CASSVGGGDLKETQYF.